This T cell receptor (beta chain) comes out of a study of T cell responses to AZD1222 COVID-19 vaccine. Findings and caveats of the study: Mostly white British, mostly female donors; authors suggested clonal diversity may be underestimated.

With regard to this clone: Its antigen is unknown. An end of the junction differs from the germline gene, which may be a read error.

The assay was immunoSEQ multiplex PCR, and TCRdb's table has in-frame clones only and misses some. The repertoire holds tens of thousands of clones, with 75% to 80% as singletons. CDR3 length: 12 amino acids. Germline CDR1 reads MNHNS; CDR2 reads SASEGT. Source: peripheral blood, taken 28 days after the second AZD1222 dose. The TCR was taken from an adult who received the AZD1222 COVID-19 vaccine. J is TRBJ2-3 and V is TRBV6-1; D remains unclear. CDR3 amino acids: CASREVTDTQYF. The CDR3 coding sequence is TGTGCCAGCAGAGAAGTCACAGATACGCAGTATTTT.